The 21 T cell receptor beta chains given below trace back to one sample, sequenced in a study of neoadjuvant anti-PD-1 for oral cavity cancer. Regarding time point: after neoadjuvant nivolumab, at surgical resection. Data came from immunoSEQ multiplex PCR; TCRdb stores just in-frame clones and leaves some out. The table records approximately 42,000 clones, approximately 80% of them present only once. The material was PBMCs, obtained after nivolumab (anti-PD-1) treatment. Receptors were obtained from a person aged 40 to 85 with oral cavity squamous cell carcinoma.

The CDR3 spells CASSESLAGGRDTQYF. The CDR3 bases are TGTGCCAGCAGTGAAAGTTTAGCGGGGGGGCGAGATACGCAGTATTTT. The rearrangement links TRBV6-1 to TRBJ2-3; 11 bases fit TRBD2. The CDR3 spans 16 residues. V lost 2 bases, J lost 5 bases, and 6 bases stayed unmatched. Germline-derived CDR1 and CDR2 are MNHNS and SASEGT.

The rearrangement joins TRBV6-1 to TRBJ2-5; D may correspond to TRBD1 or TRBD2 (5 bases each). V dropped 1 base and J dropped 5 bases, with 17 bases sitting between them. Germline V gene sequence: CDR1 MNHNS, CDR2 SASEGT. This CDR3 spans 16 amino acids. The CDR3 here is CASSEGRGKWGETQYF. In nucleotides, the CDR3 is TGTGCCAGCAGTGAAGGTCGAGGCAAATGGGGGGAGACCCAGTACTTC.

The chain uses TRBV7-6 and TRBJ1-3, with 10 bases fitting TRBD1. V lost 4 bases, J lost 0 bases, and 6 bases stayed unmatched. CDR3 length: 17 residues. Germline CDR1 is SGHVS and CDR2 is FNYEAQ. This chain's CDR3 is CASSSRQGASSGNTIYF. The CDR3 DNA reads as TGTGCCAGCAGCTCAAGACAGGGGGCCAGCTCTGGAAACACCATATATTTT.

The chain carries TRBV28 and TRBJ2-5; 7 bases are shared with TRBD1. Germline V gene sequence: CDR1 MDHEN, CDR2 SYDVKM. V trimming: 4 bases; J trimming: 5 bases; junction bases outside the gene matches: 10. The CDR3 is made up of 15 amino acids. CDR3 bases: TGTGCCAGCAGTTCTCACAGGGGCGGTAGGGAGACCCAGTACTTC. Translating it yields CASSSHRGGRETQYF.

The chain is built from TRBV5-4 and TRBJ1-4; D call uncertain. The CDR3 loop spans 13 amino acids. Trimming removed 0 bases from V and 14 bases from J, with 14 bases in between. The germline V gene encodes CDR1 SGHNT and CDR2 YYREEE (reference sequence). In DNA, the CDR3 is TGTGCCAGCAGCTTGGAGATGGACGAAAGGCTGTTTTTT. Protein sequence: CASSLEMDERLFF.

V usage is TRBV6-1 and J usage is TRBJ2-7; possible D gene TRBD2, 6 bases. CDR1 is MNHNS, CDR2 SASEGT, per germline. This CDR3 region has 15 residues. Trimming pared 6 bases from V and 2 bases from J, leaving 17 bases between. The chain's CDR3 is CASSEGKRVTYEQYF. The CDR3 region has the DNA TGTGCCAGCAGCGAGGGGAAGCGGGTGACCTACGAGCAGTACTTC.

This chain connects TRBV5-4 to TRBJ1-1; D unresolved. Germline V gives CDR1 SGHNT, CDR2 YYREEE (reference sequence). Deletions cut 6 bases from V and 8 bases from J, with 11 bases between. CDR3 size: 11 residues. The CDR3 here is CASTRSGEAFF. The CDR3 nucleotides are TGTGCCAGCACACGTTCGGGAGAAGCTTTCTTT.

This clone was found a few times. The J gene is TRBJ1-1, the V gene TRBV15; TRBD1 might be the D (6 bases). V was pared by 0 bases and J by 2 bases, with 19 bases between. The germline CDR1 and CDR2 sequences are LNHNV and YYDKDF (reference sequence). CDR3 length equals 18 residues. The CDR3 nucleotides are TGTGCCACCAGCAGAGATCCCAGAATATTACAGGGCAACACTGAAGCTTTCTTT. Translating gives CATSRDPRILQGNTEAFF.

The V and J genes are TRBV30 and TRBJ1-1; weak D call: TRBD1 (6 bases). Trimming pared 0 bases from V and 5 bases from J, leaving 10 bases between. The CDR3 loop spans 13 amino acids. CDR1 and CDR2 from the germline V gene are GTSNPN and SVGIG (reference sequence). CDR3 coding DNA: TGTGCCTGGAGTGTACTGCAGGGGACTGAAGCTTTCTTT. As protein: CAWSVLQGTEAFF.

V and J are TRBV7-2 and TRBJ1-3; D is ambiguous. Germline CDR1 and CDR2: SGHTA and FQGNSA. The CDR3 runs to 15 residues. Trimming took off 5 bases at V and 5 bases at J, with 16 bases between the two ends. CDR3 protein: CASSPNRAVRNTIYF. The CDR3 DNA follows: TGTGCCAGCAGCCCGAACAGAGCTGTCCGAAACACCATATATTTT. Together with reference TRBV7-2 and TRBJ1-3, the CDR3 gives the full variable domain: GAGVSQSPSNKVTEKGKDVELRCDPISGHTALYWYRQSLGQGLEFLIYFQGNSAPDKSGLPSDRFSAERTGGSVSTLTIQRTQQEDSAVYLCASSPNRAVRNTIYFGEGSWLTVV.

The chain carries TRBV7-6 and TRBJ1-1; 8 bases are shared with TRBD1. Unmatched junction bases numbered 1, after V lost 0 bases and J lost 4 bases. The germline V gene has CDR1 SGHVS and CDR2 FNYEAQ. This CDR3 comprises 14 residues. The CDR3 region has the DNA TGTGCCAGCAGCTTAGCTGACAGGGGCACTGAAGCTTTCTTT. Translating gives CASSLADRGTEAFF.

This rearrangement joins TRBV2 to TRBJ1-5; no firm D call. The CDR3 consists of 13 residues. The V and J ends lost 8 bases and 0 bases respectively, with 8 bases between them. The germline V gene has CDR1 SNHLY and CDR2 FYNNEI. The CDR3 sequence: CASHRDSNQPQHF. The CDR3, as DNA: TGTGCCAGCCACAGAGATAGCAATCAGCCCCAGCATTTT.

This clone has just a few counts. The CDR3 here is CASSLRTGGFHGYTF. CDR3 sequence (DNA): TGTGCCAGCAGTCTACGGACAGGGGGCTTTCATGGCTACACCTTC. The genes are TRBV27 and TRBJ1-2; 11 nucleotides line up with TRBD1. This CDR3 has 15 residues. CDR1 and CDR2 (germline): MNHEY, SMNVEV (reference sequence). V lost 5 bases to trimming and J lost 6 bases; unmatched junction nucleotides: 8.

Details on this clone: One end of the junction is discordant with germline, which a read error may explain. The V call is TRBV11-2, the J call TRBJ1-2; no clear D gene. Germline V gene lookup returns CDR1 SGHAT and CDR2 FQNNGV. This CDR3 has 10 residues. CDR3 bases: TGTGCCAGCAGCTTGATAAGGCTCTTCTTC. Protein product: CASSLIRLFF.

The V and J genes are TRBV7-2 and TRBJ1-5; unclear D gene. The germline V gene has CDR1 SGHTA and CDR2 FQGNSA. This CDR3 is built from 12 residues. The V and J ends lost 5 bases and 3 bases respectively, with 5 bases between them. CDR3 nucleotide sequence: TGTGCCAGCAGCGACCCCAATCAGCCCCAGCATTTT. Translating it yields CASSDPNQPQHF.

The chain recombines TRBV19 with TRBJ1-4, with TRBD1 as a possible D gene (5 bases). The V and J ends lost 5 bases and 8 bases respectively, with 18 bases between them. The CDR3 runs 15 residues. Germline loops: CDR1 LNHDA, CDR2 SQIVND (reference sequence). The CDR3 coding sequence is TGTGCCAGTAGTCCCACGCCGCGCGGGACCGAAAAACTGTTTTTT. This codes for CASSPTPRGTEKLFF.

The chain combines TRBV19 with TRBJ1-2, with a tentative D call TRBD1 (5 bases). CDR1 is LNHDA, CDR2 SQIVND, per germline (reference sequence). The CDR3 extends over 12 amino acids. Deletions cut 5 bases from V and 7 bases from J, with 11 bases between. The CDR3 nucleotides are TGTGCCAGTAGTCAAATGGACATTGGCTACACCTTC. This translates into CASSQMDIGYTF.

In its sample, this clone is medium-sized. V usage is TRBV19 and J usage is TRBJ1-2; 9 nucleotides line up with TRBD1. Trimming removed 2 bases from V and 3 bases from J; junction bases left unmatched: 1. Germline loops: CDR1 LNHDA, CDR2 SQIVND (reference sequence). CDR3 length equals 14 residues. CDR3 in amino acids: CASSITGGDYGYTF. For the CDR3, the DNA is TGTGCCAGTAGTATAACAGGGGGCGACTATGGCTACACCTTC.

The CDR3 bases are TGTGCCAGCAGCGGACAGGGTCATCTCTATGGCTACACCTTC. Protein: CASSGQGHLYGYTF. The chain combines TRBV5-8 with TRBJ1-2; 8 bases are shared with TRBD1. The germline gives CDR1 SGHTS, CDR2 YDEGEE. CDR3 length: 14 amino acids. V shed 4 bases, J shed 4 bases, and the junction held 6 bases outside the gene matches.

The chain carries TRBV29-1 and TRBJ2-6, with D uncertain. CDR3 length: 12 residues. Germline loops: CDR1 SQVTM, CDR2 ANQGSEA. The V and J ends lost 5 bases and 1 base respectively, with 3 bases between them. The CDR3 DNA sequence: TGCAGCGTTTTGTCTGGGGCCAACGTCCTGACTTTC. This codes for CSVLSGANVLTF.

The chain combines TRBV10-3 with TRBJ1-5; 9 nucleotides match TRBD1. Trimming cost V 4 bases and J 6 bases; bases outside gene matches: 4. From germline, CDR1 is ENHRY and CDR2 SYGVKD. The CDR3 covers 14 residues. CDR3 amino acids: CAISGTGDSQPQHF. For the CDR3, the DNA is TGTGCCATCAGTGGGACAGGGGATAGTCAGCCCCAGCATTTT.